This T cell receptor (beta chain) appears in the sequencing data of a study of blood T cell repertoires in COVID-19. At the level of the study: Nucleic acid was either cDNA or gDNA, and it came from T cells, B-cell-depleted T cells, or PBMCs.

The CDR3 length is 13 residues. V lost 2 bases and J 4 bases, leaving 7 bases between the germline ends. Germline-derived CDR1 and CDR2 are MNHNY and SVGAGI (reference sequence). In the authors' methods: Reference gene primer amplification yielded estimated nucleated cell counts. Profiled with immunoSEQ multiplex PCR; TCRdb holds only in-frame clones, not every one. V, J and clone size are those of that table, while D and trimming were read from the DNA. This table has approximately 150,000 clones, approximately 79% appearing once. This TCR derives from a man over 45 with active or convalescent COVID-19. This chain uses TRBV6-6 with TRBJ2-3; D is ambiguous. Specimen: peripheral blood. CDR3 amino acids: CASSYSVADTQYF. CDR3 coding DNA: TGTGCCAGCAGTTACAGCGTTGCAGATACGCAGTATTTT.